The clone carrying this TCR beta chain was seen only once. The antigen remains unidentified. Method: immunoSEQ multiplex PCR; TCRdb's copy keeps in-frame clones and lacks some. In the table there are 130,000 or so clones, roughly 91% of which are singletons. This sample is part of a study of cytomegalovirus exposure and HLA in healthy donors. Study context: The approximately 110 validation repertoires were reported in a later analysis to have been generated on the same platform as the approximately 700 first-cohort repertoires.

The germline V gene has CDR1 KGHSH and CDR2 LQKENI. CDR3 length equals 14 residues. J was trimmed by 7 bases and V by 4 bases; bases with no gene match: 7. Overall study results and limits: Reported results showed that the classifier diagnosed cytomegalovirus status with high specificity and sensitivity. In vitro assays verified that three CMV-associated chains recognized CMV antigens specifically. In the approximately 120 validation repertoires, a later analysis found that first-cohort TCR clusters tended to co-occur.

The sample taken for sequencing was PBMCs. This chain uses TRBV18 with TRBJ1-1, with 9 bases matching TRBD1. This clonotype originated in a young man in good health and CMV-seronegative. The CDR3 loop reads CASSQLDRGGEAFF. Written as DNA, the CDR3 is TGTGCCAGCTCACAATTGGACAGGGGAGGTGAAGCTTTCTTT.